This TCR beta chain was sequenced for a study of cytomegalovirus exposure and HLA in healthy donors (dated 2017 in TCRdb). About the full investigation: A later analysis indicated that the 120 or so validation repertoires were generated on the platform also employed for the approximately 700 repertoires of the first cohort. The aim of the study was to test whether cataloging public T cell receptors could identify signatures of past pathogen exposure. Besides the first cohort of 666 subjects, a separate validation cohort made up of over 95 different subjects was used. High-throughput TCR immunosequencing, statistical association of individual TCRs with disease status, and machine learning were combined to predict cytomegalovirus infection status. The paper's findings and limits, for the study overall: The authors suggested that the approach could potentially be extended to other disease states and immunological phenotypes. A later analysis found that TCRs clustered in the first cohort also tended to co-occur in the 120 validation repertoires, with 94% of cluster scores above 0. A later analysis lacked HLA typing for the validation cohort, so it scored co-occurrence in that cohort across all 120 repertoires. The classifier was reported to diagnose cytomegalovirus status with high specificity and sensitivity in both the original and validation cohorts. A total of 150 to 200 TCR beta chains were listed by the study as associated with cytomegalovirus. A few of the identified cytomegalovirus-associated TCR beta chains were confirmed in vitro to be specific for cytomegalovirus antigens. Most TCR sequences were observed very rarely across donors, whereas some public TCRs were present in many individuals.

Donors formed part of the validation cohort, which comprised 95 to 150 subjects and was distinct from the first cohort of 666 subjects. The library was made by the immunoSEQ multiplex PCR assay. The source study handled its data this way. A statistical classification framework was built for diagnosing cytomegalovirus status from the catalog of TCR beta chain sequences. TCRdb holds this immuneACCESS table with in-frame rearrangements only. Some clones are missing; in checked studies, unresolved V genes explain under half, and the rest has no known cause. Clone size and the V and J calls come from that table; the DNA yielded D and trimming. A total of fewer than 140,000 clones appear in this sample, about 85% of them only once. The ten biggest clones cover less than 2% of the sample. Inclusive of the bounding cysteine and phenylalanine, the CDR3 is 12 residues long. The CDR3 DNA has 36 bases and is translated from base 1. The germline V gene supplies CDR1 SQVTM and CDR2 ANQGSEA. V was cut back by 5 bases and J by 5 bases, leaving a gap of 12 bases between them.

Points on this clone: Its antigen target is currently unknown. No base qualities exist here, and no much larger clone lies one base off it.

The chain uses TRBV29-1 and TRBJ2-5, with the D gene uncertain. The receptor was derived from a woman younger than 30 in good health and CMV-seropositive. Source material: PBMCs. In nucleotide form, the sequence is TGCAGCGTTAGCATACCCCGGGAGACCCAGTACTTC. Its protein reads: CSVSIPRETQYF. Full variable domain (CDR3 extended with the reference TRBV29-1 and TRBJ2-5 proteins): SAVISQKPSRDICQRGTSLTIQCQVDSQVTMMFWYRQQPGQSLTLIATANQGSEATYESGFVIDKFPISRPNLTFSTLTVSNMSPEDSSIYLCSVSIPRETQYFGPGTRLLVL.